This entry is about one TCR beta chain. What it binds is not known. This CDR3 contains 14 residues. V lost 6 bases and J 6 bases, leaving 16 bases between the germline ends. Germline CDR1 and CDR2: LNHDA and SQIVND (reference sequence). The data belong to a study of immune cell composition in non-small cell lung cancer. The assay was immunoSEQ multiplex PCR, and TCRdb's table has in-frame clones only and misses some. The sample consists of several thousand clones, approximately 80% of them appearing once. Normal lung was sampled as far from the tumour as possible, at least 3 cm. Template was genomic DNA from frozen, unsorted single-cell suspensions. Study outcomes and limitations: Approximately 73% of squamous and approximately 31% of adenocarcinoma cases had tumour-associated clones >0.5%.

The V gene is TRBV19, the J gene TRBJ2-3; tentative D call: TRBD2 (6 bases). The TCR originated in a human donor with non-small cell lung cancer. The sample taken for sequencing was non-adjacent lung tissue. For the CDR3, the DNA is TGTGCCAGTAGCATTGCTAGCGTCGAGGATACGCAGTATTTT. Protein sequence: CASSIASVEDTQYF.